A single sample is the source of the 30 T cell receptor beta chains below, sequenced in a study of blood T cell repertoires in COVID-19. TCRdb keeps only in-frame clones here, not all; method: immunoSEQ multiplex PCR. The table includes about 240,000 clones, 82% detected once. Material: peripheral blood. The receptors shown here come from a woman in her sixties or seventies with active or convalescent COVID-19.

The chain recombines TRBV10-3 with TRBJ1-5, with D possibly matching TRBD1 (6 bases). V was shortened by 10 bases and J by 0 bases, with 19 bases between the two germline ends. Germline loops: CDR1 ENHRY, CDR2 SYGVKD. The CDR3 has 16 residues. The CDR3 is CATARTALLSNQPQHF. CDR3 nucleotides: TGTGCCACCGCCCGGACAGCCCTCCTTAGCAATCAGCCCCAGCATTTT.

This clone was seen only a few times. This chain connects TRBV11-2 to TRBJ1-2; D uncertain. V lost 1 base to trimming and J lost 8 bases, with 14 bases between them. Germline-derived CDR1 and CDR2 are SGHAT and FQNNGV. The CDR3 contains 14 residues. The CDR3 loop is CASSLGYGIEGYTF. In DNA, the CDR3 is TGTGCCAGCAGCTTAGGGTACGGGATCGAGGGCTACACCTTC.

The V and J genes are TRBV5-8 and TRBJ2-7; 12 nucleotides match TRBD1. V was clipped by 4 bases and J by 5 bases; unmatched bases: 7. CDR1 is SGHTS, CDR2 YDEGEE, per germline. CDR3 size: 15 residues. CDR3 in DNA: TGTGCCAGCAGCCCGGGGACAGGGGGCGCGAACGAGCAGTACTTC. Its translation is CASSPGTGGANEQYF.

The J gene is TRBJ1-4, the V gene TRBV19, with D perhaps matching TRBD1 (5 bases). Germline CDR1 reads LNHDA; CDR2 reads SQIVND (reference sequence). The CDR3 is 15 residues long. The V and J ends lost 0 bases and 8 bases respectively, with 13 bases between them. The CDR3 region has the DNA TGTGCCAGTAGTATAGATAGCCAGGGTCGGGAAAAACTGTTTTTT. Its translation is CASSIDSQGREKLFF.

The rearrangement links TRBV5-5 to TRBJ2-1; D possibly corresponds to TRBD2 (6 bases). V dropped 3 bases and J dropped 5 bases, with 12 bases sitting between them. The CDR3 is 14 amino acids. Per the germline V gene, CDR1 is SGHKS and CDR2 is YYEKEE (reference sequence). The CDR3 protein is CASSSLAYHNEQFF. The CDR3 DNA follows: TGTGCCAGCAGCTCGCTAGCGTACCACAATGAGCAGTTCTTC. Using reference TRBV5-5 and TRBJ2-1 for the parts outside the CDR3, the full variable domain is DAGVTQSPTHLIKTRGQQVTLRCSPISGHKSVSWYQQVLGQGPQFIFQYYEKEERGRGNFPDRFSARQFPNYSSELNVNALLLGDSALYLCASSSLAYHNEQFFGPGTRLTVL.

This sequence joins TRBV19 and TRBJ2-7; possible D gene TRBD2, 6 bases. The V and J ends lost 5 bases and 0 bases respectively, with 17 bases between them. There are 16 residues in the CDR3. In germline, CDR1 is LNHDA, CDR2 SQIVND (reference sequence). The CDR3 bases are TGTGCCAGTAGTCCTATTTCGACGGGGGTCTCCTACGAGCAGTACTTC. Translation gives CASSPISTGVSYEQYF.

The chain recombines TRBV7-8 with TRBJ1-5; D not certain. V was cut by 3 bases and J by 3 bases, with 6 bases left in between. Per germline, CDR1 SGHVS and CDR2 FQNEAQ. This CDR3 comprises 13 residues. CDR3 nucleotide sequence: TGTGCCAGCAGCTTTGGCAACAATCAGCCCCAGCATTTT. Its protein product is CASSFGNNQPQHF.

The chain carries TRBV6-2 or TRBV6-3 and TRBJ2-1, with D possibly matching TRBD2 (6 bases). This CDR3 has 14 residues. Per germline, CDR1 MNHEY and CDR2 SVGEGT. V gave up 0 bases and J gave up 7 bases, with 10 bases separating them. The CDR3 is CASSYSGGGNEQFF. The CDR3 nucleotides read TGTGCCAGCAGTTACTCGGGTGGGGGGAATGAGCAGTTCTTC.

This chain joins TRBV5-1 and TRBJ2-7, with a weak D call TRBD2 (5 bases). The V end was cut by 4 bases, the J end by 2 bases, with 16 bases between. Germline CDR1 and CDR2: SGHRS and YFSETQ. The CDR3 has 15 amino acids. For the CDR3, the DNA is TGCGCCAGCAGCCCCACCGAAGGGCGGGCCTACGAGCAGTACTTC. Protein product: CASSPTEGRAYEQYF. Looking up the rest from reference TRBV5-1 and TRBJ2-7 gives the full variable domain: KAGVTQTPRYLIKTRGQQVTLSCSPISGHRSVSWYQQTPGQGLQFLFEYFSETQRNKGNFPGRFSGRQFSNSRSEMNVSTLELGDSALYLCASSPTEGRAYEQYFGPGTRLTVT.

V gene TRBV4-3 combines with J gene TRBJ1-2, with 12 bases aligning to TRBD1. This CDR3 has 16 amino acids. Germline V lookup: CDR1 LGHNA, CDR2 YSLEER. V lost 4 bases to trimming and J lost 5 bases; unmatched junction nucleotides: 8. The CDR3 here is CASSLTGTGGNYGYTF. The CDR3 DNA follows: TGCGCCAGCAGCCTAACCGGGACAGGGGGCAATTATGGCTACACCTTC.

The gene calls are TRBV10-3 and TRBJ1-5; D gene unclear. V gave up 2 bases and J gave up 0 bases, with 5 bases separating them. The CDR3 runs to 14 residues. Germline-derived CDR1 and CDR2 are ENHRY and SYGVKD. DNA for the CDR3: TGTGCCATCAGTGAGGAACATAGCAATCAGCCCCAGCATTTT. Translation: CAISEEHSNQPQHF.

V gene TRBV18 combines with J gene TRBJ2-2, with 7 bases that match TRBD2. Per germline, CDR1 KGHSH and CDR2 LQKENI. This CDR3 contains 16 residues. With 4 bases clipped from V and 4 bases from J, the junction kept 9 bases outside the gene matches. CDR3 coding DNA: TGTGCCAGCTCACGTCTAGCGGCCCCGGGCACCGGGGAGCTGTTTTTT. Its protein is CASSRLAAPGTGELFF. Drawing the rest from reference TRBV18 and TRBJ2-2, the complete variable domain is NAGVMQNPRHLVRRRGQEARLRCSPMKGHSHVYWYRQLPEEGLKFMVYLQKENIIDESGMPKERFSAEFPKEGPSILRIQQVVRGDSAAYFCASSRLAAPGTGELFFGEGSRLTVL.

The chain recombines TRBV12-3 or TRBV12-4 with TRBJ2-5, with D perhaps TRBD1 (6 bases). This CDR3 is 11 amino acids long. Trimming left V 3 bases short and J 9 bases short, with 8 bases between. The CDR3 spells CASSFTGPQYF. DNA for the CDR3: TGTGCCAGCAGTTTCACAGGGCCCCAGTACTTC.

The V and J genes are TRBV29-1 and TRBJ1-4, with D perhaps TRBD1 (6 bases). With 6 bases removed from V and 8 bases from J, the gap between germline ends came to 13 bases. From germline, CDR1 is SQVTM and CDR2 ANQGSEA. The CDR3 totals 12 residues. In DNA form, the CDR3 reads TGCAGCGTAAGACAGGAGGACGAAAAACTGTTTTTT. Translation gives CSVRQEDEKLFF.

This chain connects TRBV5-1 to TRBJ2-7, with 7 bases lining up with TRBD1. This CDR3 region has 17 residues. J was trimmed by 3 bases and V by 3 bases; bases with no gene match: 15. Looked up from germline, CDR1 is SGHRS and CDR2 is YFSETQ. CDR3 loop: CASSSINKRQGGYEQYF. CDR3 nucleotides: TGCGCCAGCAGCTCTATTAATAAGAGACAGGGTGGCTACGAGCAGTACTTC. The whole variable domain, remainder taken from reference TRBV5-1 and TRBJ2-7, is KAGVTQTPRYLIKTRGQQVTLSCSPISGHRSVSWYQQTPGQGLQFLFEYFSETQRNKGNFPGRFSGRQFSNSRSEMNVSTLELGDSALYLCASSSINKRQGGYEQYFGPGTRLTVT.

The gene calls are TRBV3-1 (or the pseudogene TRBV3-2) and TRBJ2-3; 11 bases agree with TRBD2. Germline CDR1 reads LGHDT; CDR2 reads YNNKEL (reference sequence). CDR3 length: 20 residues. J lost 0 bases, V lost 0 bases, and 11 bases had no gene match. The DNA for the CDR3 is TGTGCCAGCAGCCAAGAAAGCCTAGCGGGGGGCCAGACTAGCACAGATACGCAGTATTTT. Amino acids: CASSQESLAGGQTSTDTQYF.

This chain links TRBV2 with TRBJ1-4; D is ambiguous. Germline CDR1 SNHLY, CDR2 FYNNEI. This CDR3 contains 13 residues. Deletions cut 4 bases from V and 8 bases from J, with 11 bases between. The CDR3 is CASSGQVREKLFF. CDR3 nucleotides: TGTGCCAGCAGTGGTCAGGTCAGAGAAAAACTGTTTTTT.

The gene calls are TRBV5-1 and TRBJ2-1; 8 bases fit TRBD2. This CDR3 is 16 amino acids long. In germline, CDR1 is SGHRS, CDR2 YFSETQ. V lost 4 bases and J lost 4; bases outside the gene matches: 10. DNA of the CDR3: TGCGCCAGCAGCGGTGCGGGGGGACCCGCTTACAATGAGCAGTTCTTC. Encoded protein: CASSGAGGPAYNEQFF.

The chain recombines TRBV6-6 with TRBJ2-2; tentatively, D is TRBD2 (6 bases). Trimming took off 5 bases at V and 2 bases at J, with 12 bases between the two ends. This CDR3 is built from 15 residues. Germline CDR1 and CDR2: MNHNY and SVGAGI (reference sequence). The chain's CDR3 is CASSGRILNTGELFF. As DNA, the CDR3 is TGTGCCAGCAGTGGGAGGATACTCAACACCGGGGAGCTGTTTTTT.

The count of this clone is one. The rearrangement uses TRBV4-1 and TRBJ2-4, with 8 bases matching TRBD1. The CDR3 loop spans 14 amino acids. J lost 6 bases, V lost 1 base, and 2 bases had no gene match. The germline gives CDR1 MGHRA, CDR2 YSYEKL. The CDR3 DNA sequence: TGCGCCAGCAGCCAAGCACAGGGGGGAAACATTCAGTACTTC. This gives the protein CASSQAQGGNIQYF.

CDR3 loop: CASSGTGVYIERARYTF. The CDR3 region has the DNA TGTGCCAGCAGCGGGACAGGGGTTTATATAGAACGCGCCCGCTACACCTTC. The V gene is TRBV9, the J gene TRBJ1-2, with 9 bases identical to TRBD1. In germline, CDR1 is SGDLS, CDR2 YYNGEE. V trimming: 3 bases; J trimming: 9 bases; junction bases outside the gene matches: 18. The CDR3 runs to 17 residues.

The V and J genes are TRBV30 and TRBJ1-4; D may be TRBD1 (5 bases). The CDR3 consists of 14 residues. Germline V gene lookup returns CDR1 GTSNPN and CDR2 SVGIG (reference sequence). Trimming took 3 bases from V and 6 from J, leaving 14 bases between them. CDR3 region: CAWRRGGLDEKLFF. CDR3 in DNA: TGTGCCTGGAGGAGGGGAGGGCTAGATGAAAAACTGTTTTTT.

Only one count was recorded for this clone. The chain links TRBV7-2 to TRBJ2-5; no definite D call. Trimming took 3 bases from V and 8 from J, leaving 16 bases between them. Looked up from germline, CDR1 is SGHTA and CDR2 is FQGNSA. This CDR3 has 14 amino acids. The CDR3 is CASSLGPSGRTQYF. The CDR3 nucleotides read TGTGCCAGCAGCTTGGGTCCCTCTGGGCGAACCCAGTACTTC.

This chain connects TRBV10-3 to TRBJ1-2; 8 bases agree with TRBD1. V lost 0 bases to trimming and J lost 4 bases; unmatched junction nucleotides: 7. Germline V CDR1 and CDR2: ENHRY, SYGVKD. The CDR3 totals 16 residues. The CDR3 DNA sequence: TGTGCCATCAGTGAGTCGATAAAGGACAGGGTCTATGGCTACACCTTC. Amino acids: CAISESIKDRVYGYTF.

V usage is TRBV4-1 and J usage is TRBJ1-1, with D maybe TRBD1 (5 bases). Germline CDR1 MGHRA, CDR2 YSYEKL. The CDR3 covers 15 residues. Trimming pared 3 bases from V and 1 base from J, leaving 12 bases between. The CDR3 DNA sequence: TGCGCCAGCAGCCACGCCAGGGTGCGGAACACTGAAGCTTTCTTT. This codes for CASSHARVRNTEAFF.

This clone has ten or more counts. This chain joins TRBV7-6 and TRBJ2-2; TRBD1 is a possible D gene (5 bases). This CDR3 region has 16 residues. Per germline, CDR1 SGHVS and CDR2 FNYEAQ. Trimming shortened V by 0 bases and J by 5 bases, and 13 bases separated the two germline ends. The CDR3 DNA reads TGTGCCAGCAGCTTAGCTCCGCAGGGTCAGACCGGGGAGCTGTTTTTT. Amino acids: CASSLAPQGQTGELFF.

The chain links TRBV9 to TRBJ2-1; 11 bases are shared with TRBD2. After removal of 3 bases from V and 0 bases from J, the junction contained 8 bases not matched to a gene. The germline CDR1 and CDR2 sequences are SGDLS and YYNGEE. The CDR3 runs to 18 residues. CDR3 amino acids: CASSGTSGGHSSYNEQFF. CDR3 DNA: TGTGCCAGCAGCGGTACTAGCGGGGGCCATAGCTCCTACAATGAGCAGTTCTTC. The full variable domain, with the rest looked up from reference TRBV9 and TRBJ2-1, is DSGVTQTPKHLITATGQRVTLRCSPRSGDLSVYWYQQSLDQGLQFLIQYYNGEERAKGNILERFSAQQFPDLHSELNLSSLELGDSALYFCASSGTSGGHSSYNEQFFGPGTRLTVL.

The chain recombines TRBV24-1 with TRBJ2-3; D possibly corresponds to TRBD2 (5 bases). The CDR3 runs to 13 residues. V was shortened by 9 bases and J by 5 bases, with 14 bases between the two germline ends. CDR1 and CDR2 (germline): KGHDR, SFDVKD. The CDR3 nucleotides read TGTGCCACCCAGAAAGCGGCAGAAGATACGCAGTATTTT. Its protein is CATQKAAEDTQYF.

CDR3 in amino acids: CASSPWTGNDEQYF. Written as DNA, the CDR3 is TGTGCCAGCAGCCCCTGGACAGGGAACGACGAGCAGTACTTC. This chain links TRBV7-2 with TRBJ2-7; TRBD1 agrees at 8 bases. V dropped 5 bases and J dropped 5; count of bases not matched to a gene: 8. Germline CDR1 SGHTA, CDR2 FQGNSA. The CDR3 runs 14 residues. Full variable domain (outside the CDR3, taken from reference TRBV7-2 and TRBJ2-7): GAGVSQSPSNKVTEKGKDVELRCDPISGHTALYWYRQSLGQGLEFLIYFQGNSAPDKSGLPSDRFSAERTGGSVSTLTIQRTQQEDSAVYLCASSPWTGNDEQYFGPGTRLTVT.

This rearrangement joins TRBV5-1 to TRBJ2-2, with 15 bases lining up with TRBD2. The V segment lost 5 bases and the J segment 0 bases; nucleotides outside the gene matches: 8. Germline values: CDR1 SGHRS, CDR2 YFSETQ. CDR3 length: 19 residues. CDR3 nucleotides: TGCGCCAGCAGAAGTCCGGGACTAGCGGGGGGCTCGAACACCGGGGAGCTGTTTTTT. It encodes CASRSPGLAGGSNTGELFF.